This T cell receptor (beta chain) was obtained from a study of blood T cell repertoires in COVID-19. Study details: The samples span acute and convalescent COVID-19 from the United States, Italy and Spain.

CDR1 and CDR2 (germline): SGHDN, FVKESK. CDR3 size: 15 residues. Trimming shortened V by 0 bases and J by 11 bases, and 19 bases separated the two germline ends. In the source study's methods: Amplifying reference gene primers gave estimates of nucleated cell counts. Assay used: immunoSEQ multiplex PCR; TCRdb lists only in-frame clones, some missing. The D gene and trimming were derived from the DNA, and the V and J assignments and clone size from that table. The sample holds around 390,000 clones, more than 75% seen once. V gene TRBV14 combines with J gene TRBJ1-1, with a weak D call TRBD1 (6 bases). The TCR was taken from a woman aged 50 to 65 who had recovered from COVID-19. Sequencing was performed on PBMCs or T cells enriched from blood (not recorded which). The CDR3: CASSQDPAQGRRAFF. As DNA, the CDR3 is TGTGCCAGCAGCCAAGATCCCGCACAGGGCCGTCGGGCTTTCTTT.